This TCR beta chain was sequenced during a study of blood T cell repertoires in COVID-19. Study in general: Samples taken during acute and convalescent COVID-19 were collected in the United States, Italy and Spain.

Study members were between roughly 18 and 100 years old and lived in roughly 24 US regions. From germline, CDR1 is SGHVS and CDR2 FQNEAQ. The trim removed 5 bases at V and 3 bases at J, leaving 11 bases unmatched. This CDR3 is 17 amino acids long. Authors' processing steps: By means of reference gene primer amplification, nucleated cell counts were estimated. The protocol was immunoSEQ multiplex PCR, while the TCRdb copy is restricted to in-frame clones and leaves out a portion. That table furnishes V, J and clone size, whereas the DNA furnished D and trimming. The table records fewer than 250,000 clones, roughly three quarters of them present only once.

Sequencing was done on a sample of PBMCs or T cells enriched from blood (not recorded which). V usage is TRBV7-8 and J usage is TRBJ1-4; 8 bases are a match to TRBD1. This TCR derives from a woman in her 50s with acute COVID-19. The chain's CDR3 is CASSADRGRHANEKLFF. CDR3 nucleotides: TGTGCCAGCAGCGCTGACAGGGGTCGTCACGCTAATGAAAAACTGTTTTTT.